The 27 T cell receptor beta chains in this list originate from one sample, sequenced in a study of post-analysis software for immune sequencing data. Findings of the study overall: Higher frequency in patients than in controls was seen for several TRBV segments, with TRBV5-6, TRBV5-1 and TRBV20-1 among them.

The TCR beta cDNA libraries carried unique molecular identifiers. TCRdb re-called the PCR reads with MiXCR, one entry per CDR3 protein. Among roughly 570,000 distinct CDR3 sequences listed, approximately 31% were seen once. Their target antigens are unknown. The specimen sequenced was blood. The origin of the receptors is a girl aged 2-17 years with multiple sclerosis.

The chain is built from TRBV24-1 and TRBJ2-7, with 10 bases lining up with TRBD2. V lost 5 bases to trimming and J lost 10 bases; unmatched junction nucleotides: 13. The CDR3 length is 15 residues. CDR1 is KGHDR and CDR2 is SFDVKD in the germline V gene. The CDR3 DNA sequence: TGTGCCACCAGTGGGACTAGCGGCCCCCAAGAGATCCAGTACTTC. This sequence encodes CATSGTSGPQEIQYF.

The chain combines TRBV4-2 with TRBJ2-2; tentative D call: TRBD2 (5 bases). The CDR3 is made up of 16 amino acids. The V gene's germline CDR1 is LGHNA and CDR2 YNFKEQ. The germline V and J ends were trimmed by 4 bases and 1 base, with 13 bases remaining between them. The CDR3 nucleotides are TGTGCCAGCAGCCCATCACCAGGACTGAACACCGGGGAGCTGTTTTTT. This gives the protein CASSPSPGLNTGELFF.

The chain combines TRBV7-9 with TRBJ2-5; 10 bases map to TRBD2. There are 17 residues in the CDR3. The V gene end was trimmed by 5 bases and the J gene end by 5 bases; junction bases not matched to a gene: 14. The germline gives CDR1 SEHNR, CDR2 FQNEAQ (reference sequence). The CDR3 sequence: CASSGNTGLAIRETQYF. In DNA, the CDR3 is TGTGCCAGCAGCGGCAATACGGGACTAGCGATACGGGAGACCCAGTACTTC.

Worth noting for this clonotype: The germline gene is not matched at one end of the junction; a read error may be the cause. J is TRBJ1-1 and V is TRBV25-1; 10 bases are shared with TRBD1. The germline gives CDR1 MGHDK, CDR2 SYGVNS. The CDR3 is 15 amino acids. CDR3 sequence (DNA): TGTGCCAGCAGGGAGACAGGGGGCGTTGTTACTGGAGCTTTCTTT. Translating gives CASRETGGVVTGAFF.

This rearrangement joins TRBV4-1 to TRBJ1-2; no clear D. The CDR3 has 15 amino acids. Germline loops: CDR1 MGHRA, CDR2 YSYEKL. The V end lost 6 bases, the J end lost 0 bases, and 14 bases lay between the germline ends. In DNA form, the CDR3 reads TGCGCCAGCAGTCACCCGGCGGGCGCTAACTATGGCTACACCTTC. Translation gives CASSHPAGANYGYTF.

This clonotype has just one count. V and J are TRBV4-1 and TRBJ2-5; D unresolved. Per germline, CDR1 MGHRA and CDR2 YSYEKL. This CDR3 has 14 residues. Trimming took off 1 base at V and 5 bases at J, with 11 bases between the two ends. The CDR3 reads CASSQVPREETQYF. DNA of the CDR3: TGCGCCAGCAGCCAAGTACCTAGAGAGGAGACCCAGTACTTC.

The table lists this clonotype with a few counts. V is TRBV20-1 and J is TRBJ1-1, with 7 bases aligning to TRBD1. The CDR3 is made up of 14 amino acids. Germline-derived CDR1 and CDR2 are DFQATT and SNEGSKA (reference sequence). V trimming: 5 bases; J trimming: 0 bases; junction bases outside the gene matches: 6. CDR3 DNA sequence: TGCAGTGCTCGCGACAGGGCCATGAACACTGAAGCTTTCTTT. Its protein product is CSARDRAMNTEAFF.

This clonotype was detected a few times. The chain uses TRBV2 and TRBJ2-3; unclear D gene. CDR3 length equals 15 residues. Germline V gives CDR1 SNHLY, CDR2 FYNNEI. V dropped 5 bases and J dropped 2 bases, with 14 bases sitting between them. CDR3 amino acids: CASSTAAWVTDTQYF. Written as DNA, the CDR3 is TGTGCCAGCAGTACCGCAGCGTGGGTCACAGATACGCAGTATTTT.

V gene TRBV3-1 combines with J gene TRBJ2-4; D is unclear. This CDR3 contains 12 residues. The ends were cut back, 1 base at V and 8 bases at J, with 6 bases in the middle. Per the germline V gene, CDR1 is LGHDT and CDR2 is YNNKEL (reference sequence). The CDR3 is CASSQGGDIQYF. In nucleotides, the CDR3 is TGTGCCAGCAGCCAAGGAGGAGACATTCAGTACTTC.

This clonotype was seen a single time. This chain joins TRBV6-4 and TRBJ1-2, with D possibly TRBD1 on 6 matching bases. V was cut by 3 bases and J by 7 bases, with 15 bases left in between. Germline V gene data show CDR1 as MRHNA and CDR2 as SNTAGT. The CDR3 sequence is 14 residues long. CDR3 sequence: CASSETWTEVGYTF. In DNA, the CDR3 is TGTGCCAGCAGTGAGACTTGGACAGAGGTTGGCTACACCTTC.

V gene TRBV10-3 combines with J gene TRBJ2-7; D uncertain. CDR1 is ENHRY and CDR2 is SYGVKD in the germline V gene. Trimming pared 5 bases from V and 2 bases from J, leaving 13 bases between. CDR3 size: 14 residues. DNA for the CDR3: TGTGCCATCAGTAGTACTGAAGCCGCCTACGAGCAGTACTTC. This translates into CAISSTEAAYEQYF.

This CDR3 reads CASSVRKWGSSTDTQYF. The CDR3 coding sequence is TGTGCCAGCAGCGTTAGGAAGTGGGGCTCTAGCACAGATACGCAGTATTTT. The chain is built from TRBV7-2 and TRBJ2-3; D might be TRBD1 (5 bases). The V gene lost 5 bases and the J gene lost 0 bases, with 18 bases spanning the gap. This CDR3 contains 17 residues. Germline values: CDR1 SGHTA, CDR2 FQGNSA.

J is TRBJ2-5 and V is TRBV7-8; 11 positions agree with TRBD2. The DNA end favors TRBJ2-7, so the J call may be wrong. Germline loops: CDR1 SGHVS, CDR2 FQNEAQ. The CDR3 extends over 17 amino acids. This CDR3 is CASSLAIIAGGKYEQYF. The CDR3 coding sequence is TGTGCCAGCAGCTTAGCGATCATAGCGGGGGGGAAGTACGAGCAGTACTTC.

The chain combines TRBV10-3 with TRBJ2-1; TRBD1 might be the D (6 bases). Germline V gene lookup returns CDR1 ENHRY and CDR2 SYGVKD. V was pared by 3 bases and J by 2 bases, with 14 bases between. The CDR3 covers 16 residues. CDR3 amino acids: CAISDLGQSTYNEQFF. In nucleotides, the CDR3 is TGTGCCATCAGTGATTTAGGACAGAGTACCTACAATGAGCAGTTCTTC.

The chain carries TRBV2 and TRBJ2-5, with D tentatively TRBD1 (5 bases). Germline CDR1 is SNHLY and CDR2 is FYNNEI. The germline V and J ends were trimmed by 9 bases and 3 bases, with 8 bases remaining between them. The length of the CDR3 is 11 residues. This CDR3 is CARGREETQYF. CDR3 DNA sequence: TGTGCCAGGGGCAGGGAAGAGACCCAGTACTTC.

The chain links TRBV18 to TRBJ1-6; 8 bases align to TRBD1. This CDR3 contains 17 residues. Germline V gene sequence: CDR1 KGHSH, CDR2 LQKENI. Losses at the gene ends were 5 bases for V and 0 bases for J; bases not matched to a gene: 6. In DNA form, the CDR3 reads TGTGCCAGCTCATTGGACAGGGCGAGCTCCTATAATTCACCCCTCCACTTT. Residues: CASSLDRASSYNSPLHF.

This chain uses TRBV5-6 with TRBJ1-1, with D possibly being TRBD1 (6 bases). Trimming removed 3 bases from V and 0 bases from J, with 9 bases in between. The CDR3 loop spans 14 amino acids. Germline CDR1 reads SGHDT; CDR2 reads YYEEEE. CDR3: CASSYDRLNTEAFF. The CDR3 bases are TGTGCCAGCAGCTACGACAGGCTGAACACTGAAGCTTTCTTT.

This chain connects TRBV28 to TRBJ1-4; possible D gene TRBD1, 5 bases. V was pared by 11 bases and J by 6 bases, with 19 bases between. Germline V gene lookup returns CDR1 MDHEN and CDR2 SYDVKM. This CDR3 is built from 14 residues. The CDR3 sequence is CAATPGLNHEKLFF. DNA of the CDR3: TGTGCCGCCACTCCAGGGCTGAACCATGAAAAACTGTTTTTT.

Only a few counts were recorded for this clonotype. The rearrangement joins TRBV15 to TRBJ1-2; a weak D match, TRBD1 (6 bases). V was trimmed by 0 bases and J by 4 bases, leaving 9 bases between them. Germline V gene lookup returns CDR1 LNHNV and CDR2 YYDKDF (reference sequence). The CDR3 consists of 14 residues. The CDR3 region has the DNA TGTGCCACCAGCAGAGATAGGGGGACCTATGGCTACACCTTC. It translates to CATSRDRGTYGYTF.

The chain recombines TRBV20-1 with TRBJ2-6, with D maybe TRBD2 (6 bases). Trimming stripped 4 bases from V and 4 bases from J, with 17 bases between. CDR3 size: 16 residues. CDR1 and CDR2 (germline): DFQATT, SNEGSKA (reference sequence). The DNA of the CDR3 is TGCAGTGCTAACGGAGGGTCCCTGACCGGGGCCAACGTCCTGACTTTC. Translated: CSANGGSLTGANVLTF.

The CDR3 sequence is CASSYSLGGEEQFF. In nucleotides, the CDR3 is TGTGCCAGCAGTTACAGCCTAGGGGGAGAGGAGCAGTTCTTC. J is TRBJ2-1 and V is TRBV6-5; maybe TRBD1 (6 bases). Germline values: CDR1 MNHEY, CDR2 SVGAGI. Trimming shortened V by 2 bases and J by 10 bases, and 15 bases separated the two germline ends. The CDR3 has 14 residues.

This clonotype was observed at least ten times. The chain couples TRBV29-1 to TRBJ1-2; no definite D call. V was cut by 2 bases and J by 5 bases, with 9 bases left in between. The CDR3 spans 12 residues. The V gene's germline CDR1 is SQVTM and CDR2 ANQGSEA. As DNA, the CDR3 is TGCAGCGTTGAATCAGGACTTTATGGCTACACCTTC. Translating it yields CSVESGLYGYTF.

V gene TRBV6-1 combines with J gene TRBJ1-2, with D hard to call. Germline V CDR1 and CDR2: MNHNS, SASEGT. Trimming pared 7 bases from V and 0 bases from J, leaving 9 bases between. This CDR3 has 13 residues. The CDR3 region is CASNPRSNYGYTF. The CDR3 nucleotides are TGTGCCAGCAATCCGAGATCTAACTATGGCTACACCTTC.

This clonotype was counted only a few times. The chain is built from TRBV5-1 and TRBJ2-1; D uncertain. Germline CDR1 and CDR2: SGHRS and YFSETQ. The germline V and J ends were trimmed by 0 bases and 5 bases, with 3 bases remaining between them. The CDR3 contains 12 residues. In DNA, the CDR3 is TGCGCCAGCAGCTTGGAAAACAATGAGCAGTTCTTC. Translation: CASSLENNEQFF.

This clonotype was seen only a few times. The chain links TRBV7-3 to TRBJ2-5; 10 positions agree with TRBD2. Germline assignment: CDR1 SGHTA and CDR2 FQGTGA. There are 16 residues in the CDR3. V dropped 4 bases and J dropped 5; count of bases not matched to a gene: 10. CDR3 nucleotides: TGTGCCAGCAGCTCGCCTGGACTAGCGGATATGGAGACCCAGTACTTC. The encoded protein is CASSSPGLADMETQYF.

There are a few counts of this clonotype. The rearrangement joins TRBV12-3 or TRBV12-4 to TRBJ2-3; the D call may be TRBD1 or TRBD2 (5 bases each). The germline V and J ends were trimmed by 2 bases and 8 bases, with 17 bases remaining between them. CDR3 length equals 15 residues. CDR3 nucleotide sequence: TGTGCCAGCAGTTTATGGGACCACGACGTCGGTACGCAGTATTTT. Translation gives CASSLWDHDVGTQYF.

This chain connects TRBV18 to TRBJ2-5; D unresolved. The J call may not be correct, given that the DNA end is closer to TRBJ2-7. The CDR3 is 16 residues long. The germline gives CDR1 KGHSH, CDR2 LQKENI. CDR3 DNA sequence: TGTGCCAGCTCACGCCTCGAGATGGTTAGGAGTCACGAGCAGTACTTC. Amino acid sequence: CASSRLEMVRSHEQYF.